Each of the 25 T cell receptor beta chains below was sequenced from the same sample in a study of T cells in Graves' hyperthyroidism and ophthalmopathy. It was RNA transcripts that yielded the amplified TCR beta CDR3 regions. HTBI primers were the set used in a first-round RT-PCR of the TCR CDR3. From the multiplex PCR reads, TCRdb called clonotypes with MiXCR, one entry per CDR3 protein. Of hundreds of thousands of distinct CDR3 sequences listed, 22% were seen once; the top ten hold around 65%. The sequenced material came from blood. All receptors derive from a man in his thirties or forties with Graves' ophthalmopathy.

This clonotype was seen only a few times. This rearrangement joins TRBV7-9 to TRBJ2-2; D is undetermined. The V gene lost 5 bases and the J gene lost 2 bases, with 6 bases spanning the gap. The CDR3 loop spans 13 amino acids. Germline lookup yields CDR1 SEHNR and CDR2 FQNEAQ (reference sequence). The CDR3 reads CASSPFNTGELFF. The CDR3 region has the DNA TGTGCCAGCAGCCCATTTAACACCGGGGAGCTGTTTTTT.

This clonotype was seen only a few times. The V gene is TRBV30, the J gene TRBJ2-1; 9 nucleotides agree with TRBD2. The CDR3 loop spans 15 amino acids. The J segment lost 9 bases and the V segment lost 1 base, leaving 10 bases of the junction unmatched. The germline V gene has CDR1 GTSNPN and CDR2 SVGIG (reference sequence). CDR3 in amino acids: CAWSGPSGILSEQFF. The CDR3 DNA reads TGTGCCTGGAGTGGCCCTAGCGGGATCTTAAGTGAGCAGTTCTTC.

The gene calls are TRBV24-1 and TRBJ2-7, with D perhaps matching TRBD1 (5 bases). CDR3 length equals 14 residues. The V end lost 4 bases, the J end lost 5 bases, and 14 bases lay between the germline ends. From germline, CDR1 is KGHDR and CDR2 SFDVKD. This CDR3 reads CATSDSGHDNEQYF. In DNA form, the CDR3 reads TGTGCCACCAGTGACTCAGGACATGACAACGAGCAGTACTTC.

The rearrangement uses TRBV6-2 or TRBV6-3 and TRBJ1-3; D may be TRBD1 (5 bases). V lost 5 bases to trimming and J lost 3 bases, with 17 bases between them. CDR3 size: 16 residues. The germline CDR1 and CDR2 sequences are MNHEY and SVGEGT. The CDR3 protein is CASSLRPGGGGNTIYF. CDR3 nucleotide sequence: TGTGCCAGCAGTCTCCGTCCCGGGGGTGGTGGAAACACCATATATTTT.

CDR3 bases: TGTGCCAGTAGCCCCCTTGAGAGCCTCGTGGACATTCAGTACTTC. Amino acid sequence: CASSPLESLVDIQYF. The genes are TRBV19 and TRBJ2-4; no definite D call. This CDR3 is 15 amino acids long. Looked up from germline, CDR1 is LNHDA and CDR2 is SQIVND (reference sequence). The ends were cut back, 6 bases at V and 8 bases at J, with 20 bases in the middle.

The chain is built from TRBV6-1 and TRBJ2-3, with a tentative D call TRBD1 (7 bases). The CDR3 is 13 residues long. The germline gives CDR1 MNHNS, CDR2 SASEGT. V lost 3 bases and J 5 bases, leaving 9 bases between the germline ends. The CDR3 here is CASSDQGGDTQYF. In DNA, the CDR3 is TGTGCCAGCAGTGACCAGGGGGGAGATACGCAGTATTTT.

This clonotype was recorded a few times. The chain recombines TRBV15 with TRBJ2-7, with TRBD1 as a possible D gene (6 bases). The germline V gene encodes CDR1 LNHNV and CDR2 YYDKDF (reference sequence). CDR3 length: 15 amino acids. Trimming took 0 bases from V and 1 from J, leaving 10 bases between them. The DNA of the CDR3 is TGTGCCACCAGCAGAGATTTAGGACAGTCCTACGAGCAGTACTTC. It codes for CATSRDLGQSYEQYF. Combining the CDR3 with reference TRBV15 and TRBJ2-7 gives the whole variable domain DAMVIQNPRYQVTQFGKPVTLSCSQTLNHNVMYWYQQKSSQAPKLLFHYYDKDFNNEADTPDNFQSRRPNTSFCFLDIRSPGLGDTAMYLCATSRDLGQSYEQYFGPGTRLTVT.

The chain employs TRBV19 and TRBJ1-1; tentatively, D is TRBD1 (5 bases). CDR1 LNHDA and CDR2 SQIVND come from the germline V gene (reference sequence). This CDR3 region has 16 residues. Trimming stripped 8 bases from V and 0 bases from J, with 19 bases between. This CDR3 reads CASQNWGDPMNTEAFF. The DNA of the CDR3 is TGTGCCAGTCAAAATTGGGGGGACCCGATGAACACTGAAGCTTTCTTT.

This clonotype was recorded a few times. CDR3 loop: CASSKGQMNTGELFF. The CDR3 bases are TGTGCCAGCAGCAAGGGACAGATGAACACCGGGGAGCTGTTTTTT. This rearrangement joins TRBV6-1 to TRBJ2-2; the match to TRBD1 covers 7 bases. The CDR3 consists of 15 residues. Germline V gene data show CDR1 as MNHNS and CDR2 as SASEGT. The junction had 5 bases not matched to a gene; V was cut back by 6 bases and J by 1 base.

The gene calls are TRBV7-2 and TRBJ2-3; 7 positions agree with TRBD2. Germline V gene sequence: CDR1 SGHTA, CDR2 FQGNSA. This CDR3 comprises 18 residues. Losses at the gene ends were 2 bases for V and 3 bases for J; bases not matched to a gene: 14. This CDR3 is CASSLIMWREGRTDTQYF. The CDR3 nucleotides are TGTGCCAGCAGCTTAATTATGTGGAGGGAGGGCCGTACAGATACGCAGTATTTT.

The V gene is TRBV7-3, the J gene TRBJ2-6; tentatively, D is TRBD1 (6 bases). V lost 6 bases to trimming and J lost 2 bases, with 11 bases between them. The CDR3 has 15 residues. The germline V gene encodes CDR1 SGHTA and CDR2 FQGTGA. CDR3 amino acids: CASRIQGPGANVLTF. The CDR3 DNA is TGTGCCAGCAGGATACAGGGCCCTGGGGCCAACGTCCTGACTTTC.

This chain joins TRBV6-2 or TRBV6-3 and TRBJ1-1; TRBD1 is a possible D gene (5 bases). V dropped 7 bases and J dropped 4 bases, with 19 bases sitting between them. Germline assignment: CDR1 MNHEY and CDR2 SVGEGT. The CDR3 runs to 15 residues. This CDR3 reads CASTQTVGPGTEAFF. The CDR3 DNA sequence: TGTGCCAGCACCCAAACGGTGGGGCCCGGCACTGAAGCTTTCTTT.

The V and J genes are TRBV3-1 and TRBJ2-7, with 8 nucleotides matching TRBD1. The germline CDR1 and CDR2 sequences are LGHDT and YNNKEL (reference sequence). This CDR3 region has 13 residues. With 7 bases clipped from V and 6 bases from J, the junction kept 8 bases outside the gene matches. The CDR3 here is CASNQGASSEQYF. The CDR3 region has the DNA TGTGCCAGCAACCAGGGGGCCTCCAGCGAGCAGTACTTC.

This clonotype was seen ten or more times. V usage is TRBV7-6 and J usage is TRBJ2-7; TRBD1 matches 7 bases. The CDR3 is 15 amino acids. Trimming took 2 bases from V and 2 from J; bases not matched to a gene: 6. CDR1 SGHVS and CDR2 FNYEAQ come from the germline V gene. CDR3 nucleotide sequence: TGTGCCAGCAGCTTATTAGGGGACAGCACCTACGAGCAGTACTTC. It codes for CASSLLGDSTYEQYF.

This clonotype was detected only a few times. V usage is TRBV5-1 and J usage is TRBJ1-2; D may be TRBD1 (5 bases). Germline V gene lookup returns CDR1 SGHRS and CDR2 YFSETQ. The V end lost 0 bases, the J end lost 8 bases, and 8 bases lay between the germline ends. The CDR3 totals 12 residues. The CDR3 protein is CASSLVGEGYTF. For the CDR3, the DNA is TGCGCCAGCAGCTTGGTAGGGGAAGGCTACACCTTC.

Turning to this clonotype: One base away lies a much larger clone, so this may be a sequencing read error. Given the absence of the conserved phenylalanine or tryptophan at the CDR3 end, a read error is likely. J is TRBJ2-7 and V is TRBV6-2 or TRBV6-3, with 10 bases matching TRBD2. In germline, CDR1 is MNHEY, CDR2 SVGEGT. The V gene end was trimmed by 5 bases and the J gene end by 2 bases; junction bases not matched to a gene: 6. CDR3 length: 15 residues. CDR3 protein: CASSMTSGSTYEQYI. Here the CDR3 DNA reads TGTGCCAGCAGTATGACTAGCGGGTCGACCTACGAGCAGTACATC.

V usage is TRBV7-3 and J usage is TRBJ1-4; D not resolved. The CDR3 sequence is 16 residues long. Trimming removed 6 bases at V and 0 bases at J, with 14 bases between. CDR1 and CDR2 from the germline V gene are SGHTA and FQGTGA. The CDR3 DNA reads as TGTGCCAGCAGTCCGGGATCTCCTTCAACTAATGAAAAACTGTTTTTT. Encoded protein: CASSPGSPSTNEKLFF.

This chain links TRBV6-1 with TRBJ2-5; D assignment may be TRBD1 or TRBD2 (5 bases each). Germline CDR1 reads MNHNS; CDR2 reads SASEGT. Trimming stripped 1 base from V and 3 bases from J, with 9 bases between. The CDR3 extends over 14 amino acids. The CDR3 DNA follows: TGTGCCAGCAGTGAAGTTGTGGGGGAAGAGACCCAGTACTTC. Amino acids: CASSEVVGEETQYF.

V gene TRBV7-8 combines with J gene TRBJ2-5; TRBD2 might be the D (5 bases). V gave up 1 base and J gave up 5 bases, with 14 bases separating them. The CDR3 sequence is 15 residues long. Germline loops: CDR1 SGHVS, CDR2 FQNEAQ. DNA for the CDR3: TGTGCCAGCAGCTTAGAATTCGGGGTCCGGGAGACCCAGTACTTC. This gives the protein CASSLEFGVRETQYF.

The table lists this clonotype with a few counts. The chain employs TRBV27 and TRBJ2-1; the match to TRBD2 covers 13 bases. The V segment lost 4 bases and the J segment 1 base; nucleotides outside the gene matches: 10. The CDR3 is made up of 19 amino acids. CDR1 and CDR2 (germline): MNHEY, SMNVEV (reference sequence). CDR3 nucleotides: TGTGCCAGCAGTTCCCGGGGACTAGCGGGAATAAGGTCCTACAATGAGCAGTTCTTC. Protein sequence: CASSSRGLAGIRSYNEQFF.

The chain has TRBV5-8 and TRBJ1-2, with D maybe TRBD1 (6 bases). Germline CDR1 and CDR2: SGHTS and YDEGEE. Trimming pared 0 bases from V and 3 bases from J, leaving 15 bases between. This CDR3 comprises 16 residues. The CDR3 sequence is CASSLAFIGGDYGYTF. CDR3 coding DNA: TGTGCCAGCAGCTTGGCCTTTATCGGGGGCGACTATGGCTACACCTTC. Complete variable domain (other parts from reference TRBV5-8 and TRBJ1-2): EAGVTQSPTHLIKTRGQQATLRCSPISGHTSVYWYQQALGLGLQFLLWYDEGEERNRGNFPPRFSGRQFPNYSSELNVNALELEDSALYLCASSLAFIGGDYGYTFGSGTRLTVV.

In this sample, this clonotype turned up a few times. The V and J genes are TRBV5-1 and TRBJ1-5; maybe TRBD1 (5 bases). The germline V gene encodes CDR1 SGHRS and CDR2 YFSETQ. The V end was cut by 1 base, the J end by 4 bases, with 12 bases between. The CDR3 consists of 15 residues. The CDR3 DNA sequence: TGCGCCAGCAGCTTGTATACAGGAACTAATCAGCCCCAGCATTTT. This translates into CASSLYTGTNQPQHF.

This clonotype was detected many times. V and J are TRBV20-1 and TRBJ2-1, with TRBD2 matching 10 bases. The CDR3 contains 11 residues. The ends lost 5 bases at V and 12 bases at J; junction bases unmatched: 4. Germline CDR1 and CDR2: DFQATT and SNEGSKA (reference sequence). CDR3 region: CSALAGDRQFF. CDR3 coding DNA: TGCAGTGCTCTAGCGGGAGATCGGCAGTTCTTC.

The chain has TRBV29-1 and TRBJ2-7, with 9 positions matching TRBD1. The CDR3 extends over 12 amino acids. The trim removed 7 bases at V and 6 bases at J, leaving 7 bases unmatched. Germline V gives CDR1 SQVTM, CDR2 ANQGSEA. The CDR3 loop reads CSAGTGNGEQYF. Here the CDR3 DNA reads TGCAGCGCCGGGACAGGGAATGGCGAGCAGTACTTC.

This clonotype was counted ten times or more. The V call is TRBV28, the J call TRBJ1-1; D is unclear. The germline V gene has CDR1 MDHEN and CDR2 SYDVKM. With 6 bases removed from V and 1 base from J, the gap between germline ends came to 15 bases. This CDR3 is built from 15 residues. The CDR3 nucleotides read TGTGCCAGCAGGGTCCGGACGTCGGAGAACACTGAAGCTTTCTTT. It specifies CASRVRTSENTEAFF.